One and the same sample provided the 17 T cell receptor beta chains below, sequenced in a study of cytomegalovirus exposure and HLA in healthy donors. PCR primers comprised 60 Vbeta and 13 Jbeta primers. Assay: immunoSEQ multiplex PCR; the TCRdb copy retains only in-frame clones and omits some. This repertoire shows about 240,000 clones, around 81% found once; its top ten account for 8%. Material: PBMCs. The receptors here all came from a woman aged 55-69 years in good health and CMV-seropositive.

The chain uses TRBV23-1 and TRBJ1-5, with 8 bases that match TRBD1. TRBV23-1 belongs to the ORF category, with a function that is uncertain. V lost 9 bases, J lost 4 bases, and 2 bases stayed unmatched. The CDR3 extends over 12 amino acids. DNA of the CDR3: TGCGCCAGGTGGACAGGGAATCAGCCCCAGCATTTT. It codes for CARWTGNQPQHF.

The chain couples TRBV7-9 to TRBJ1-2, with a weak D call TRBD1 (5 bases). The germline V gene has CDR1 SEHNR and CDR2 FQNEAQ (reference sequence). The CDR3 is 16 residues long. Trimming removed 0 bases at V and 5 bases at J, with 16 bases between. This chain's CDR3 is CASSLATPTAGYGYTF. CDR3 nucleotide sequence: TGTGCCAGCAGCTTAGCAACCCCGACAGCCGGGTATGGCTACACCTTC.

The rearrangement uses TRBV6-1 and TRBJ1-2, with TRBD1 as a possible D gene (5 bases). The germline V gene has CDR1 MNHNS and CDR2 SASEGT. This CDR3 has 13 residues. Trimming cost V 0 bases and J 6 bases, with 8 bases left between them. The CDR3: CASSEARGDGYTF. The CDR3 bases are TGTGCCAGCAGTGAAGCGCGGGGGGATGGCTACACCTTC.

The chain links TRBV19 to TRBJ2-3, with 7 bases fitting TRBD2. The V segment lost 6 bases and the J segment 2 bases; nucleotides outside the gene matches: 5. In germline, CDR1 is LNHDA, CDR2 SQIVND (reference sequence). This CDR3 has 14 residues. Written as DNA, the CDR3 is TGTGCCAGTAGGGCAGCGGGACCCACAGATACGCAGTATTTT. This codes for CASRAAGPTDTQYF.

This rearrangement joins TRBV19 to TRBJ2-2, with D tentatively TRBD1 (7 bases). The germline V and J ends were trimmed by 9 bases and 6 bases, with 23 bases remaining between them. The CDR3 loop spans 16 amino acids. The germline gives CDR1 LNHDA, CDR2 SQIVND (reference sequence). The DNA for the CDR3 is TGTGCCAGCCGGACAGGAGGGAGTATCGGACCCGGGGAGCTGTTTTTT. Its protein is CASRTGGSIGPGELFF.

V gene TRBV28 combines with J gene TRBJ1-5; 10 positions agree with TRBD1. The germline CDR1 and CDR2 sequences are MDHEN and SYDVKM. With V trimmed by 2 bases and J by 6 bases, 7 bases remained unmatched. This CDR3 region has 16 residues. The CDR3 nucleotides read TGTGCCAGCAGTTTAAGGGGACAGGGGTTTTTTCAGCCCCAGCATTTT. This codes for CASSLRGQGFFQPQHF.

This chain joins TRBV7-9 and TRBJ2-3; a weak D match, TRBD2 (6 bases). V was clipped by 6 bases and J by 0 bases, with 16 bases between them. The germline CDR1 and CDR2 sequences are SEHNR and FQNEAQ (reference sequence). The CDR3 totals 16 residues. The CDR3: CASRPIADSSTDTQYF. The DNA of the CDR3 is TGTGCCAGCAGGCCTATAGCGGACTCTAGCACAGATACGCAGTATTTT.

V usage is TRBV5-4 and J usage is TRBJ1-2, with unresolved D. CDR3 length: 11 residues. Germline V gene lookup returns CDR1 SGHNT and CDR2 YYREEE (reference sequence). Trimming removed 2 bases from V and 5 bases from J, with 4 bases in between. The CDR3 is CASSFQYGYTF. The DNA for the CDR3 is TGTGCCAGCAGCTTCCAGTATGGCTACACCTTC.

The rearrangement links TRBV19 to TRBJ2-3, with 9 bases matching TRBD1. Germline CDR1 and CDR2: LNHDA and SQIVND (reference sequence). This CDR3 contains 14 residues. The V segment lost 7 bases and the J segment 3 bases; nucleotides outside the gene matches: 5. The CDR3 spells CASKRDRVTDTQYF. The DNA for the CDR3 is TGTGCCAGTAAGCGGGACAGGGTTACAGATACGCAGTATTTT.

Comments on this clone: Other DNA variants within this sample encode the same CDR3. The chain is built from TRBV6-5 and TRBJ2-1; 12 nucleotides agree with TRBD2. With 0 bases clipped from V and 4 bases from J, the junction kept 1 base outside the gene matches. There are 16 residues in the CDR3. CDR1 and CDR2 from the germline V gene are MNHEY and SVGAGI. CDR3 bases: TGTGCCAGCAGTTACTCGCTAGCGGGAGGGTACAATGAGCAGTTCTTC. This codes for CASSYSLAGGYNEQFF.

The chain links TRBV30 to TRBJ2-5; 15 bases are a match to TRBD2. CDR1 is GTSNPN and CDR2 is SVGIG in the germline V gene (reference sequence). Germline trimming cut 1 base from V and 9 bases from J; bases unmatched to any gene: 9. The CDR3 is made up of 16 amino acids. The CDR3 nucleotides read TGTGCCTGGAGTGGATCCGGGACTAGCGGGAGGTTGGCCCAGTACTTC. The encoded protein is CAWSGSGTSGRLAQYF. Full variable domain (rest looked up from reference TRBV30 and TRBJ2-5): SQTIHQWPATLVQPVGSPLSLECTVEGTSNPNLYWYRQAAGRGLQLLFYSVGIGQISSEVPQNLSASRPQDRQFILSSKKLLLSDSGFYLCAWSGSGTSGRLAQYFGPGTRLLVL.

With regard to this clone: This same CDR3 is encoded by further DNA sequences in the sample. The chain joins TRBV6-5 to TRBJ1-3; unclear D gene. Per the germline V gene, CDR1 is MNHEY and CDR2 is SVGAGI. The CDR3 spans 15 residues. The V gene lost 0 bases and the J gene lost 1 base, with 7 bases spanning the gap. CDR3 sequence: CASSYSTGSGNTIYF. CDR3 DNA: TGTGCCAGCAGTTACTCGACCGGGTCTGGAAACACCATATATTTT.

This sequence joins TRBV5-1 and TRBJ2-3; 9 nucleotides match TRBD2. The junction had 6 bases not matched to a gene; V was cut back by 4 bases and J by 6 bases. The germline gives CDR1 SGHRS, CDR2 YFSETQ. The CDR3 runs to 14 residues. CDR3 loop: CASSTGTSSDTQYF. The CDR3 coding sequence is TGCGCCAGCAGCACGGGGACTAGCTCGGATACGCAGTATTTT.

CDR3 amino acids: CASRPGLELNEQFF. Here the CDR3 DNA reads TGTGCCAGCAGACCGGGACTAGAACTAAATGAGCAGTTCTTC. The chain is built from TRBV7-9 and TRBJ2-1; TRBD2 matches at 8 bases. This CDR3 is 14 amino acids long. The V gene's germline CDR1 is SEHNR and CDR2 FQNEAQ (reference sequence). V lost 6 bases, J lost 7 bases, and 8 bases stayed unmatched.

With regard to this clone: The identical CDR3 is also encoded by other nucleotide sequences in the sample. CDR3: CAIKDSSNQPQHF. CDR3 bases: TGTGCCATCAAGGACAGTAGCAATCAGCCCCAGCATTTT. The chain has TRBV10-3 and TRBJ1-5; the D gene is possibly TRBD1 (6 bases). The V gene lost 7 bases and the J gene lost 0 bases, with 7 bases spanning the gap. CDR1 and CDR2 from the germline V gene are ENHRY and SYGVKD. The CDR3 consists of 13 residues.

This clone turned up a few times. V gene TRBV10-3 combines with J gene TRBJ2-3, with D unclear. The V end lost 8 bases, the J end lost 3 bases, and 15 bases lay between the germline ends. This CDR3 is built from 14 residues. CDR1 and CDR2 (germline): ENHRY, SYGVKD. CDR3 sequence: CAIGAIQKTDTQYF. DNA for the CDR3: TGTGCCATCGGAGCCATACAAAAAACAGATACGCAGTATTTT.

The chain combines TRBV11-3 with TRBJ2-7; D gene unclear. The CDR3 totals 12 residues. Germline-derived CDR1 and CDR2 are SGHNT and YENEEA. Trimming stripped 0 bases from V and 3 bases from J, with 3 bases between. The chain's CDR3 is CASSLDNYEQYF. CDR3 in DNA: TGTGCCAGCAGCTTAGATAACTACGAGCAGTACTTC.